Sequencing of this T cell receptor (beta chain) was carried out in a study of blood T cell repertoires in COVID-19. Whole-study context: The analysed material was cDNA or gDNA that came from T cells, B-cell-depleted T cells, or PBMCs.

This clone was seen only a few times. The table came from immunoSEQ multiplex PCR; TCRdb's copy has only in-frame clones and leaves some out. Of approximately 30,000 clones listed, 90% to 95% are singletons. CDR3 size: 16 residues. Trimming removed 5 bases from V and 6 bases from J; junction bases left unmatched: 10. The germline CDR1 and CDR2 sequences are MNHEY and SVGEGT. Sequences were obtained from peripheral blood. The source of this sequence is a human donor with active COVID-19. The donor label of this sample is uncertain. This chain links TRBV6-2 or TRBV6-3 with TRBJ1-5; TRBD1 agrees at 10 bases. CDR3 loop: CASSPDRGPIGQPQHF. The CDR3, as DNA: TGTGCCAGCAGTCCCGACAGGGGGCCAATAGGTCAGCCCCAGCATTTT.